This TCR beta chain derives from a study of T cells in Graves' hyperthyroidism and ophthalmopathy. Regarding the study as a whole: A model of 13 V-J features distinguished ophthalmopathy from stable hyperthyroidism. Before onset, by a median of around 6.4 months, the model predicted ophthalmopathy.

Amplification of TCR beta CDR3 regions was performed using RNA transcripts as template. RT-PCR in the first round (using the HTBI primer set) targeted the TCR CDR3. TCRdb used MiXCR to reprocess the multiplex PCR reads, holding one entry per CDR3 protein. Seen here are 490,000 or so distinct CDR3 sequences, 15% to 20% observed once, and the top ten hold 25% to 30%. This clonotype was seen a handful of times. Antigen specificity is unknown. The CDR3 is 17 residues long. The V gene end was trimmed by 4 bases and the J gene end by 4 bases; junction bases not matched to a gene: 12. Germline CDR1 and CDR2: DFQATT and SNEGSKA (reference sequence). Patients showing uncontrolled infection, other autoimmune disease, pregnancy or lactation were ineligible. Clinicians diagnosed patients from clinical symptoms, serum thyroxine and TRAb, thyroid ultrasound and orbital computed tomography.

The specimen sequenced was blood. The chain combines TRBV20-1 with TRBJ2-3, with 12 bases lining up with TRBD2. The origin of this receptor is a woman in her thirties with Graves' ophthalmopathy. The CDR3 coding sequence is TGCAGTGCTAATGGACTAGCGGGACCAACGGGCCCAGATACGCAGTATTTT. Amino acid sequence: CSANGLAGPTGPDTQYF.